This TCR beta chain was observed in a study of Ad26.COV2.S vaccination and SARS-CoV-2 variants. Study-wide results and limits: Ad26.COV2.S recipients had broader spike-specific TCRs (P = 0.0014). Total T cell responses may have been underestimated by the TCR breadth and depth analyses.

Sequenced by immunoSEQ multiplex PCR; TCRdb stores in-frame clones only, minus some. The data contain fewer than 900,000 clones, 89% of them singletons. This CDR3 is 14 amino acids long. V shed 4 bases, J shed 6 bases, and the junction held 7 bases outside the gene matches. CDR1 and CDR2 (germline): KGHDR, SFDVKD. Concerning this clone: Its antigen remains unknown.

This sample's treatment: roughly 18 received Ad26.COV2.S at low or high dose, single or two shots; about 5 received placebo; per-sample allocation not given. Samples were taken on day 63 after the first vaccine or placebo injection. The chain uses TRBV24-1 and TRBJ1-2; 7 bases match TRBD1. The source is a person aged 18-60 years who received the Ad26.COV2.S COVID-19 vaccine or a placebo. Sequenced here: peripheral blood, sampled in a trial of Ad26.COV2.S vaccine versus placebo. The DNA of the CDR3 is TGTGCCACCAGTGACCAAGATACAGGGGATGGCTACACCTTC. Translated: CATSDQDTGDGYTF.